This TCR beta chain was documented in a study of human T cells and chemical hapten exposure. For the study at large: Slight differences in pooled library volume were the main source of varying TCR yields across samples. General study findings and limits: The number of TCRs above 1 in 1000 frequency did not change after DPC sensitization.

In germline, CDR1 is SGHRS, CDR2 YFSETQ. Germline trimming cut 3 bases from V and 5 bases from J; bases unmatched to any gene: 1. The CDR3 has 12 residues. Unique molecular identifiers were affixed to discrete cDNA molecules within the library. TCRdb re-called the 5' RACE reads with MiXCR, one entry per CDR3 protein. The sample lists 95,000 to 120,000 distinct CDR3 sequences; more than 15% were seen once. RNA extraction used unfractionated whole blood as the source of total RNA. On this clonotype: Its antigen is still unknown.

The TCR was taken from a human donor in good health. This chain links TRBV5-1 with TRBJ1-1; 7 bases fit TRBD1. The CDR3 bases are TGCGCCAGCAGCTCCAGGGGGACTGAAGCTTTCTTT. Protein: CASSSRGTEAFF.